These 16 T cell receptor beta chains came from one sample sequenced in a study of T cells in Graves' hyperthyroidism and ophthalmopathy. RNA transcripts served as the template for amplifying TCR beta CDR3 regions. First-round RT-PCR with HTBI primers amplified the TCR CDR3 region. MiXCR was run by TCRdb on the multiplex PCR reads, yielding one entry per CDR3 protein. The sample includes approximately 590,000 distinct CDR3 sequences, approximately 44% of them seen just once. Sequencing input: peripheral blood or thyroid tissue (not recorded which). These receptors were obtained from a woman between 18 and 29 years old with Graves' hyperthyroidism.

This chain connects TRBV11-2 to TRBJ2-2, with 8 bases identical to TRBD1. CDR3 length: 18 residues. V lost 5 bases to trimming and J lost 4 bases; unmatched junction nucleotides: 15. Germline CDR1 SGHAT, CDR2 FQNNGV. DNA of the CDR3: TGTGCCAGCAGCCAATCTGTCGGTCACAGGGGGAGCACCGGGGAGCTGTTTTTT. Translation: CASSQSVGHRGSTGELFF.

On this clonotype itself: A single base separates this from a much larger clone, so it may be a read error. The rearrangement links TRBV2 to TRBJ1-1; D perhaps matches TRBD1 (5 bases). CDR3 length: 14 amino acids. Germline V CDR1 and CDR2: SNHLY, FYNNEI. V lost 7 bases, J lost 3 bases, and 15 bases lay in between. The CDR3 DNA reads TGTGCCAGCACGAACAGGAGTGGCGACACTGAAGCTTTCTTT. Its translation: CASTNRSGDTEAFF.

The rearrangement joins TRBV2 to TRBJ1-6; 10 bases fit TRBD1. Germline CDR1 and CDR2: SNHLY and FYNNEI. The CDR3 extends over 16 amino acids. With V trimmed by 5 bases and J by 9 bases, 10 bases remained unmatched. CDR3 amino acids: CASSYGTGEGRSPLHF. The CDR3 bases are TGTGCCAGCAGTTACGGGACAGGGGAGGGACGTTCACCCCTCCACTTT.

The V and J genes are TRBV10-3 and TRBJ1-5; D not certain. Trimming took 5 bases from V and 6 from J, leaving 11 bases between them. This CDR3 has 13 residues. Germline lookup yields CDR1 ENHRY and CDR2 SYGVKD. CDR3 amino acids: CAISLVNGQPQHF. The CDR3 region has the DNA TGTGCCATCAGTTTAGTCAACGGTCAGCCCCAGCATTTT.

V usage is TRBV9 and J usage is TRBJ2-7, with D uncertain. Trimming pared 3 bases from V and 6 bases from J, leaving 16 bases between. Germline values: CDR1 SGDLS, CDR2 YYNGEE. The CDR3 sequence is 14 residues long. The CDR3 DNA is TGTGCCAGCAGCGACGGACGGTTCCTCGGCGAGCAGTACTTC. It codes for CASSDGRFLGEQYF.

This clonotype was found a few times. The CDR3 DNA follows: TGCAGTGCTTTGGTGATCGCTGTTGAAAAACTGTTTTTT. Protein: CSALVIAVEKLFF. V usage is TRBV20-1 and J usage is TRBJ1-4; no firm D call. This CDR3 is built from 13 residues. The germline gives CDR1 DFQATT, CDR2 SNEGSKA (reference sequence). V lost 5 bases, J lost 7 bases, and 14 bases lay in between.

This clonotype was picked up one time. The chain recombines TRBV7-2 with TRBJ2-1; D is perhaps TRBD2 (5 bases). Germline loops: CDR1 SGHTA, CDR2 FQGNSA. CDR3 length: 15 residues. The V end lost 6 bases, the J end lost 4 bases, and 16 bases lay between the germline ends. This CDR3 is CASRPNSVGYNEQFF. DNA for the CDR3: TGTGCCAGCAGACCTAATAGCGTAGGTTACAATGAGCAGTTCTTC.

In this sample, this clonotype turned up a few times. This sequence joins TRBV6-1 and TRBJ1-5; TRBD1 matches 7 bases. Germline values: CDR1 MNHNS, CDR2 SASEGT. The CDR3 is 12 residues long. The ends lost 3 bases at V and 9 bases at J; junction bases unmatched: 2. This CDR3 is CASSEQGVPQHF. CDR3 nucleotides: TGTGCCAGCAGTGAGCAGGGGGTGCCCCAGCATTTT.

The CDR3 DNA sequence: TGCAGCGTAGGGACAAAAAACTTGCGCACTGAAGCTTTCTTT. Protein product: CSVGTKNLRTEAFF. The chain uses TRBV29-1 and TRBJ1-1, with a possible D match to TRBD1 (6 bases). This CDR3 spans 14 amino acids. From germline, CDR1 is SQVTM and CDR2 ANQGSEA. The germline V and J ends were trimmed by 6 bases and 4 bases, with 18 bases remaining between them.

The rearrangement links TRBV7-3 to TRBJ1-5, with 9 bases fitting TRBD1. The V segment lost 5 bases and the J segment 4 bases; nucleotides outside the gene matches: 6. The CDR3 loop spans 15 amino acids. The V gene's germline CDR1 is SGHTA and CDR2 FQGTGA. CDR3 DNA: TGTGCCAGCAGCCCCGCCGGACAGGGGAATCAGCCCCAGCATTTT. It specifies CASSPAGQGNQPQHF. The whole variable domain, remainder taken from reference TRBV7-3 and TRBJ1-5, is GAGVSQTPSNKVTEKGKYVELRCDPISGHTALYWYRQSLGQGPEFLIYFQGTGAADDSGLPNDRFFAVRPEGSVSTLKIQRTERGDSAVYLCASSPAGQGNQPQHFGDGTRLSIL.

This clonotype has ten or more counts. V is TRBV15 and J is TRBJ1-2; D remains ambiguous. The germline V gene encodes CDR1 LNHNV and CDR2 YYDKDF (reference sequence). V was cut by 5 bases and J by 4 bases, with 14 bases left in between. The CDR3 has 14 residues. The chain's CDR3 is CATSQEGRPYGYTF. CDR3 bases: TGTGCCACCAGCCAAGAGGGCAGGCCCTATGGCTACACCTTC.

The V call is TRBV7-2, the J call TRBJ2-3, with 11 nucleotides matching TRBD2. The CDR3 has 17 residues. Trimming took 2 bases from V and 2 from J; bases not matched to a gene: 6. Germline CDR1 reads SGHTA; CDR2 reads FQGNSA. The CDR3, as DNA: TGTGCCAGCAGCTTATTGGGACTAGCGGAGTTCACAGATACGCAGTATTTT. Translating gives CASSLLGLAEFTDTQYF.

This clonotype appeared a few times. The V gene is TRBV7-9, the J gene TRBJ2-7; D is possibly TRBD1 (7 bases). Germline values: CDR1 SEHNR, CDR2 FQNEAQ (reference sequence). Trimming shortened V by 5 bases and J by 2 bases, and 16 bases separated the two germline ends. This CDR3 is 15 amino acids long. In DNA, the CDR3 is TGTGCCAGCAGCCCTCCGATCAGGGGGGCCTACGAGCAGTACTTC. Protein: CASSPPIRGAYEQYF.

This chain links TRBV5-1 with TRBJ1-1; tentative D call: TRBD1 (6 bases). Trimming took off 8 bases at V and 2 bases at J, with 22 bases between the two ends. Germline CDR1 SGHRS, CDR2 YFSETQ. This CDR3 spans 16 amino acids. This CDR3 is CASTTIPGDGNTEAFF. The CDR3 DNA sequence: TGCGCCAGTACAACCATACCAGGGGACGGTAACACTGAAGCTTTCTTT.

The J gene is TRBJ1-5, the V gene TRBV20-1; 7 bases fit TRBD1. The CDR3 sequence is 14 residues long. The germline gives CDR1 DFQATT, CDR2 SNEGSKA (reference sequence). The J segment lost 3 bases and the V segment lost 6 bases, leaving 8 bases of the junction unmatched. The DNA for the CDR3 is TGCAGTGCAAGGGACAGTTGGATCAATCAGCCCCAGCATTTT. Amino acids: CSARDSWINQPQHF.

The V gene is TRBV7-2, the J gene TRBJ1-1; perhaps TRBD1 as D (6 bases). The germline V and J ends were trimmed by 4 bases and 5 bases, with 14 bases remaining between them. The CDR3 spans 14 residues. The germline CDR1 and CDR2 sequences are SGHTA and FQGNSA. For the CDR3, the DNA is TGTGCCAGCAGCTCCCTGGGGGGCGAGACTGAAGCTTTCTTT. As protein: CASSSLGGETEAFF.